The rows below give T cell receptor beta chains drawn from one sample of a study of spatial heterogeneity in lung cancer. In TCRdb, the 5' RACE reads were re-called with MiXCR into one record per CDR3 protein. The table has some 22,000 distinct CDR3 sequences, roughly 4.7% seen once. This specimen was PBMCs, taken at surgery. These receptors were taken from a male donor with early-stage non-small cell lung cancer. CDR3s include the opening cysteine and the closing phenylalanine or tryptophan.

j_call: TRBJ2-7; v_call: TRBV20-1; cdr3_aa: CSARKLAASSYEQYF
j_call: TRBJ1-5; v_call: TRBV18; cdr3_aa: CASSPRTGSNQPQHF
j_call: TRBJ1-1; v_call: TRBV27; cdr3_aa: CASSPLRLLAYTEAFF
j_call: TRBJ2-2; v_call: TRBV20-1; cdr3_aa: CSARESSAGELFF
j_call: TRBJ2-3; v_call: TRBV6-5; cdr3_aa: CASSGGLAGTDTQYF
j_call: TRBJ2-3; v_call: TRBV7-3; cdr3_aa: CASSFTSGGVGTQYF
j_call: TRBJ1-6; v_call: TRBV27; cdr3_aa: CASSLIQGGSPLHF
j_call: TRBJ2-1; v_call: TRBV9; cdr3_aa: CASSVGAGWRDNEQFF
j_call: TRBJ1-3; v_call: TRBV28; cdr3_aa: CASSSRVTIYF
j_call: TRBJ2-3; v_call: TRBV2; cdr3_aa: CASSGGVSGTDTQYF
j_call: TRBJ2-1; v_call: TRBV4-2; cdr3_aa: CASSLKEGSPSGADEQFF
j_call: TRBJ2-1; v_call: TRBV7-3; cdr3_aa: CASSLETRGEQFF
j_call: TRBJ1-2; v_call: TRBV7-8; cdr3_aa: CASSLTTVDYGYTF
j_call: TRBJ2-1; v_call: TRBV5-6; cdr3_aa: CASSSGPSGSLNEQFF
j_call: TRBJ2-1; v_call: TRBV3-1; cdr3_aa: CASSNRDRSNEQFF
j_call: TRBJ2-3; v_call: TRBV2; cdr3_aa: CASTYLNRGGTDTQYF
j_call: TRBJ2-3; v_call: TRBV30; cdr3_aa: CASRTSGGGAPATQYF
j_call: TRBJ2-3; v_call: TRBV24-1; cdr3_aa: CATSEGSTDTQYF
j_call: TRBJ2-7; v_call: TRBV4-1; cdr3_aa: CASSQDLFGGRRYEQYF
j_call: TRBJ1-2; v_call: TRBV20-1; cdr3_aa: CSARIDNYGYTF
j_call: TRBJ2-5; v_call: TRBV28; cdr3_aa: CASSPDSRRTQYF
j_call: TRBJ1-1; v_call: TRBV3-1; cdr3_aa: CASSRWENTEAFF
j_call: TRBJ2-1; v_call: TRBV20-1; cdr3_aa: CSARRVGSSYNEQFF
j_call: TRBJ2-1; v_call: TRBV27; cdr3_aa: CASRQGGSYNEQFF